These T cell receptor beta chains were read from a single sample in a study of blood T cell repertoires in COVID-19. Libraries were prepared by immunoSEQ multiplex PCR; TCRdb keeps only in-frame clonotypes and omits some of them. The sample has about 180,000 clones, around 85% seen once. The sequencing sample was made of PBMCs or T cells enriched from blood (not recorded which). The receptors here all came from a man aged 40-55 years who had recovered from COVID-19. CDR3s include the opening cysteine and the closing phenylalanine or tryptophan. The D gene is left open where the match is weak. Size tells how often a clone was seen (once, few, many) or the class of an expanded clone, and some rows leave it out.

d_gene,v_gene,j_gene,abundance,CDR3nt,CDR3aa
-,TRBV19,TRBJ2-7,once,TGTGCCAGTAGTATCAGAGGGTACGAGCAGTACTTC,CASSIRGYEQYF
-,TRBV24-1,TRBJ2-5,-,TGTGCCACCGGGGGGATCCCGGGGGAAGAGACCCAGTACTTC,CATGGIPGEETQYF
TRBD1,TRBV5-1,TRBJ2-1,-,TGCGCCAGCAGTCCCGGGACAGGAGATACCAATGAGCAGTTCTTC,CASSPGTGDTNEQFF
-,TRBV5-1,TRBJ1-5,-,TGCGCCAGCAGCTTCGGGGACATCCCCGATCAGCCCCAGCATTTT,CASSFGDIPDQPQHF
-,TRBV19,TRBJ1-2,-,TGTGCCAGTAGTGGCATCACCTCGGGGTCGGGCGGCTACACCTTC,CASSGITSGSGGYTF
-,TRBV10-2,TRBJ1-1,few,TGCGCCACCAGAGACAGAACGAACACTGAAGCTTTCTTT,CATRDRTNTEAFF
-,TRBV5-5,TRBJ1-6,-,TGTGCCAGCAGCCCTCAGTGGGGCGATTCACCCCTCCACTTT,CASSPQWGDSPLHF
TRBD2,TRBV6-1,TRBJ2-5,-,TGTGCCAGCAGTGAAACTAGCGGGGGGGCTGAGACCCAGTACTTC,CASSETSGGAETQYF
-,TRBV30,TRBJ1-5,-,TGTGCCTGGAACGCAGACAGAAACAATCAGCCCCAGCATTTT,CAWNADRNNQPQHF
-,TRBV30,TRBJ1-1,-,TGTGCCTGGAGTGTGTCAGGACAGAAAATTGAAGCTTTCTTT,CAWSVSGQKIEAFF
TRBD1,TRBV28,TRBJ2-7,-,TGTGCCAGCAGTTTAACAGGGGGCGACTACGAGCAGTACTTC,CASSLTGGDYEQYF
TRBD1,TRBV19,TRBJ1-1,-,TGTGCCAGTAGACTCGACAGGGGTTACACTGAAGCTTTCTTT,CASRLDRGYTEAFF
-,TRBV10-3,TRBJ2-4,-,TGTGCCATCTCCGACGGGATGCTAGCCAAAAACATTCAGTACTTC,CAISDGMLAKNIQYF
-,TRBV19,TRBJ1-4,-,TGTGCCAGTAGTATGGCCTATAGGCGGGAAAAACTGTTTTTT,CASSMAYRREKLFF
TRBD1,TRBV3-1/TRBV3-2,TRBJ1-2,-,TGTGCCAGCAGCCAAGGTGACAGGGCGGAGGCGGGCTACACCTTC,CASSQGDRAEAGYTF
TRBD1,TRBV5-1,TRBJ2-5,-,TGCGCCAGCAGCCCGTACCAGGGGGCTCCGCAAGAGACCCAGTACTTC,CASSPYQGAPQETQYF
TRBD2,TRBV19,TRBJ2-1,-,TGTGCCAGTAGTCCGGGACTAGCGTCGATTGAGCAGTTCTTC,CASSPGLASIEQFF
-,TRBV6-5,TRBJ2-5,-,TGTGCCAGCAGTCAGGGGCGAACGGAGACCCAGTACTTC,CASSQGRTETQYF
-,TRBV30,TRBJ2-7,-,TGTGCCTGGGGGGTCAGCTACGAGCAGTACTTC,CAWGVSYEQYF
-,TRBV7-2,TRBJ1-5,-,TGTGCCAGCAGCTTAGTAGCGGGGGCGAGCAATCAGCCCCAGCATTTT,CASSLVAGASNQPQHF
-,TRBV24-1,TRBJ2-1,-,TGTGCCACCAGTGACCCTACGAACAATGAGCAGTTCTTC,CATSDPTNNEQFF